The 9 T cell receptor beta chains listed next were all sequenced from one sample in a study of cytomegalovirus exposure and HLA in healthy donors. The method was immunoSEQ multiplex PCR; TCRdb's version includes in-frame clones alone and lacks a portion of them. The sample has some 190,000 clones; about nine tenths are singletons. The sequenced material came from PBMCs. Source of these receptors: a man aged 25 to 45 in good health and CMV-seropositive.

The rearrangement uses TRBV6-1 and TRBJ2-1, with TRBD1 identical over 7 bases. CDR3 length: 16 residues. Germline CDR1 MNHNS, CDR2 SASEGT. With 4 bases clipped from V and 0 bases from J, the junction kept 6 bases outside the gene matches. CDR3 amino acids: CASSGRQGSSYNEQFF. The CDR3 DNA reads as TGTGCCAGCAGTGGTAGACAGGGCAGCTCCTACAATGAGCAGTTCTTC.

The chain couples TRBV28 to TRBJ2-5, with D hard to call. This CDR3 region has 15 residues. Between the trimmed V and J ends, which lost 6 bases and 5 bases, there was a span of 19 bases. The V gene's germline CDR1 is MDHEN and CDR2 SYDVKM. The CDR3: CASSPNGEAGETQYF. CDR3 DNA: TGTGCCAGCAGCCCTAATGGCGAGGCTGGGGAGACCCAGTACTTC.

The chain's CDR3 is CASTPSGYDGYTF. DNA for the CDR3: TGTGCCAGTACCCCGAGCGGGTATGATGGCTACACCTTC. This sequence joins TRBV19 and TRBJ1-2, with D hard to call. CDR1 LNHDA and CDR2 SQIVND come from the germline V gene (reference sequence). V was cut by 7 bases and J by 6 bases, with 15 bases left in between. The CDR3 is 13 residues long.

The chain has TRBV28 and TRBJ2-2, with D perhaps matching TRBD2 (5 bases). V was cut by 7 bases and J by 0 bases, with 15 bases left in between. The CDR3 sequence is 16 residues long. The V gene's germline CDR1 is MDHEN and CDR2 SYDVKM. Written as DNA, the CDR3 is TGTGCCAGCACCCCCTGGGGAGACACGAACACCGGGGAGCTGTTTTTT. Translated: CASTPWGDTNTGELFF.

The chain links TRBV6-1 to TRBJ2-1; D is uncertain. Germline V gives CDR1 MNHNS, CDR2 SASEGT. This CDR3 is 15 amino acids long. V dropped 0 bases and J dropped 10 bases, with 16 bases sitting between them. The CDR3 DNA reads TGTGCCAGCAGTGAAGCGAAGGCTAGGTTAGGCGAGCAGTTCTTC. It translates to CASSEAKARLGEQFF.

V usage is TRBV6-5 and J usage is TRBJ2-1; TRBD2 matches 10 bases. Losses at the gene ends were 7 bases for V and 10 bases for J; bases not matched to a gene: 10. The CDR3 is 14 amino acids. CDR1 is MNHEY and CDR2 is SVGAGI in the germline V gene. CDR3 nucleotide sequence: TGTGCCAGCAATATGAGAGCGGGGGGGTCGGAGCAGTTCTTC. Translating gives CASNMRAGGSEQFF.

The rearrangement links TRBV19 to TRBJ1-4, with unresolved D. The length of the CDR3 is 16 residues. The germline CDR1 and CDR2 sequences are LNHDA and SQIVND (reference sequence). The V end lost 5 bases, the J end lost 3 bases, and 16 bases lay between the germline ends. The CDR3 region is CASSVRGGVPNEKLFF. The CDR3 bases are TGTGCCAGTAGTGTCCGGGGTGGGGTTCCTAATGAAAAACTGTTTTTT.

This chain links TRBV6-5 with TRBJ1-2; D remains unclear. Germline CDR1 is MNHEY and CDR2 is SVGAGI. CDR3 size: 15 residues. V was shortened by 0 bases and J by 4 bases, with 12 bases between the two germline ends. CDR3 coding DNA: TGTGCCAGCAGTTACTCGGTGGGTCGGACCTATGGCTACACCTTC. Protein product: CASSYSVGRTYGYTF.

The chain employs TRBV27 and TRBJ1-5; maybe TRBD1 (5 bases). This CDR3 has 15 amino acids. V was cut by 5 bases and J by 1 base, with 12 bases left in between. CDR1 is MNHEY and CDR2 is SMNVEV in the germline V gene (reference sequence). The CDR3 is CASSPRDLSNQPQHF. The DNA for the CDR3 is TGTGCCAGCAGTCCCCGGGACTTAAGCAATCAGCCCCAGCATTTT.